This TCR beta chain derives from a study of T cells after somatic rescue of genetic block. Trimming took off 3 bases at V and 0 bases at J, with 19 bases between the two ends. This CDR3 contains 17 residues. Profiled with immunoSEQ multiplex PCR; TCRdb holds only in-frame clones, not every one. The table has around 67,000 clones, roughly 88% seen once. The sequence was obtained from a man aged 30 to 39. The sample taken for sequencing was peripheral blood mononuclear cells (PBMCs). The chain has TRBV5-7 and TRBJ2-7; perhaps TRBD2 as D (6 bases). TRBV5-7 is given ORF status, its function remaining uncertain. This chain's CDR3 is CASSSIGAGRISYEQYF. The CDR3 coding sequence is TGTGCCAGCAGCTCGATCGGGGCGGGACGCATCTCCTACGAGCAGTACTTC.